This TCR beta chain emerged from a study of OX40 agonist ivuxolimab in advanced cancers. Study information: Participants, approximately 83% male, averaged roughly 60 years of age, ranging from roughly 23 to 80.

After removal of 5 bases from V and 0 bases from J, the junction contained 4 bases not matched to a gene. This CDR3 comprises 15 residues. Germline CDR1 is SGHTA and CDR2 is FQGNSA. Baseline was the first blood sampling point, followed by cycle 4 day 1 and cycle 7 day 1. Generated by immunoSEQ multiplex PCR, the TCRdb table keeps only in-frame clones and is missing some. The repertoire consists of some 100,000 clones, with roughly nine tenths occurring once and the leading ten covering roughly 0.3%. This sequence joins TRBV7-2 and TRBJ2-1; TRBD1 matches 7 bases. This specimen consisted of CD4+ or CD8+ T cells sorted from blood, obtained in a trial of the OX40 agonist ivuxolimab. The origin of this receptor is an adult with an advanced solid tumor such as melanoma, head and neck, liver or kidney cancer. Written as DNA, the CDR3 is TGTGCCAGCAGCATCAGGGGGACCTCCTACAATGAGCAGTTCTTC. It translates to CASSIRGTSYNEQFF.